This TCR beta chain was identified during a study of shared T cell receptors in the human thymus. TCRdb's table, derived via immunoSEQ multiplex PCR, lists solely in-frame clones and lacks some. The data show 630,000 or so clones, approximately 87% seen once. Germline lookup yields CDR1 MNHEY and CDR2 SMNVEV (reference sequence). The ends lost 5 bases at V and 6 bases at J; junction bases unmatched: 9. The CDR3 runs 16 residues. This same sample was also taken into another study, of human thymus T cells. That source reports: The donors were infants in Finland with congenital heart defects, otherwise immunologically healthy. The thymus was resected at corrective cardiac surgery. Biased V and J segment usage appeared in thymus and peripheral blood. There were highly overlapping thymic repertoires among unrelated individuals, as related research reported.

The chain has TRBV27 and TRBJ2-2; 10 nucleotides align to TRBD2. Sequenced: thymocytes. This TCR derives from a boy younger than two with a congenital heart defect. The CDR3 DNA is TGTGCCAGCAGTAACACAGCGGGGGGGCTTGCCGGGGAGCTGTTTTTT. This sequence encodes CASSNTAGGLAGELFF.